A selection of T cell receptor beta chains follows, all from one sample in a study of cytomegalovirus exposure and HLA in healthy donors. Profiling relied on immunoSEQ multiplex PCR, and the TCRdb table lists in-frame clones only, not all of them. The sample includes under 300,000 clones, around 87% of them seen just once. Sequencing used PBMCs. The receptor set was obtained from a woman in her twenties or thirties in good health and CMV-seropositive. The conserved cysteine and the conserved F or W are not part of the CDR3 here. Fields, in order: CDR3 protein, V gene, clone size, D gene. D genes are given only for firm matches. Rows may omit the clone size; those that give it use once, few, many or a size class.

CDR3 protein: ASSLGLRTSGSTDTQY; V gene: TRBV7-9; clone size: .; D gene: TRBD2
CDR3 protein: ASSATGMNTEAF; V gene: TRBV10-2; clone size: .; D gene: .
CDR3 protein: ASSSGTVNEKLF; V gene: TRBV5-4; clone size: .; D gene: TRBD1
CDR3 protein: ASSFGFGTGNTGELF; V gene: TRBV5-6; clone size: .; D gene: TRBD1
CDR3 protein: ASSRTGTPNEKLF; V gene: TRBV5-1; clone size: .; D gene: .
CDR3 protein: ASSLQGFISDSTDTQY; V gene: TRBV5-6; clone size: once; D gene: TRBD1
CDR3 protein: ASSFRGGQGINEQY; V gene: TRBV5-1; clone size: .; D gene: TRBD1
CDR3 protein: ASSLRTNAYEQY; V gene: TRBV7-6; clone size: .; D gene: .
CDR3 protein: ASSQDPGGGPVETQY; V gene: TRBV4-1; clone size: .; D gene: TRBD2
CDR3 protein: ASSSQGLTGELF; V gene: TRBV11-2; clone size: .; D gene: .
CDR3 protein: ASGGTGETQY; V gene: TRBV12-5; clone size: .; D gene: TRBD1
CDR3 protein: ASSLLSGTDTQY; V gene: TRBV7-2; clone size: .; D gene: .
CDR3 protein: ASSALQGRNTEAF; V gene: TRBV2; clone size: .; D gene: TRBD1
CDR3 protein: ASSISGLAGAANTGELF; V gene: TRBV19; clone size: .; D gene: TRBD2
CDR3 protein: SVKGVSGYEQY; V gene: TRBV29-1; clone size: once; D gene: .
CDR3 protein: SVVRDRGPYEQY; V gene: TRBV29-1; clone size: .; D gene: TRBD1
CDR3 protein: ASTPPRGSYEQY; V gene: TRBV7-9; clone size: few; D gene: .
CDR3 protein: ASSLSGPDTQY; V gene: TRBV7-3; clone size: .; D gene: .
CDR3 protein: ASSFRSLSEQY; V gene: TRBV7-2; clone size: .; D gene: .
CDR3 protein: ASSWGGLAGSDIQY; V gene: TRBV7-2; clone size: .; D gene: TRBD2
CDR3 protein: ASSTLTGGGGNEQF; V gene: TRBV10-2; clone size: .; D gene: TRBD1
CDR3 protein: ASSFPGETQY; V gene: TRBV7-2; clone size: .; D gene: .
CDR3 protein: ASSETGESYYNEQF; V gene: TRBV2; clone size: .; D gene: .
CDR3 protein: ASSPLASHEQY; V gene: TRBV7-8; clone size: .; D gene: .
CDR3 protein: ASSKTSTDTQY; V gene: TRBV5-4; clone size: .; D gene: .
CDR3 protein: ASSVDLAGYNEQF; V gene: TRBV5-4; clone size: .; D gene: TRBD2
CDR3 protein: ASNPGSSTDTQY; V gene: TRBV19; clone size: .; D gene: .
CDR3 protein: ASSPGQGAPEAF; V gene: TRBV7-3; clone size: .; D gene: TRBD1